This T cell receptor beta chain was captured by sequencing in a study of blood T cells in healthy people across ages. The CDR3 contains 13 residues. Looked up from germline, CDR1 is DFQATT and CDR2 is SNEGSKA (reference sequence). V was pared by 5 bases and J by 6 bases, with 6 bases of the junction left unmatched. This clonotype was seen a few times. For the second PCR, which ran for about 7 to 11 cycles, a sample-barcoded 5' primer and a J-beta primer mix were used. The template-switch adaptor was a 5' adaptor with 12 random nucleotides. It tagged each cDNA molecule. Via MiXCR, TCRdb re-called the 5' RACE reads, giving one row per CDR3 protein. The sample holds some 940,000 distinct CDR3 sequences, 25% to 35% seen once. These data were likewise used in another study, on T cells of mothers and their children.

The rearrangement joins TRBV20-1 to TRBJ2-1; 8 positions match TRBD2. Specimen: blood. The receptor comes from a woman aged 40 to 50 in good health. CDR3 residues: CSAPSGFSNEQFF. The CDR3 nucleotides read TGCAGTGCTCCTAGCGGGTTTAGCAATGAGCAGTTCTTC.